The rows below give T cell receptor beta chains drawn from one sample of a study of CD8 T cells in Susac syndrome. TCRdb processed the immunoSEQ multiplex PCR reads anew with MiXCR; each CDR3 protein has one entry. In the table there are 200,000 or so distinct CDR3 sequences, approximately 95% of which are singletons. The sequenced sample was CD8+ T cells from PBMCs. The receptor set was obtained from a human donor with Susac syndrome. Both conserved end residues are part of each CDR3. A D gene is named only where the DNA matches it firmly. Size is stated for part of the rows, as once, few or many counts, or as a class when the clone is expanded.

cdr3_nt cdr3_aa v_call d_call clone_size j_call
TGCAGTGCGAATTCCGGGACGGTGCAAGAGACCCAGTACTTC CSANSGTVQETQYF TRBV20-1 NA once TRBJ2-5
TGTGCCAGCAGTCCAAGCCCGCAGAGGGGGTATGGCTACACCTTC CASSPSPQRGYGYTF TRBV27 NA NA TRBJ1-2
TGTGCCAGCAGCTTTAATTTGGTTGGGACAGGGGGTTTGACCTACGAGCAGTACTTC CASSFNLVGTGGLTYEQYF TRBV11-2 TRBD1 NA TRBJ2-7
TGCAGTGCTAGAGGGCGGGGGGAAGAGACCCAGTACTTC CSARGRGEETQYF TRBV20-1 TRBD2 NA TRBJ2-5
TGTGCCAGCAGTTTGAATGCTGAAGCTTTCTTT CASSLNAEAFF TRBV12-3/TRBV12-4 NA NA TRBJ1-1
TGTGCCAGCAGCCATCAGAGACGGGGAAACACCATATATTTT CASSHQRRGNTIYF TRBV3-1 NA NA TRBJ1-3
TGCAGTGCTAGAGATCTCCCGGTCCTTCTACAAGAGACCCAGTACTTC CSARDLPVLLQETQYF TRBV20-1 NA NA TRBJ2-5
TGTGCCAGCAGCTTATTTTTTGGCACAGATACGCAGTATTTT CASSLFFGTDTQYF TRBV7-6 NA NA TRBJ2-3
TGTGCCTGGAGCGCCACACCATTTTACAATGAGCAGTTCTTC CAWSATPFYNEQFF TRBV30 NA NA TRBJ2-1
TGTGCCAGCAGTTTAGGGGACTTATCCTACGAGCAGTACTTC CASSLGDLSYEQYF TRBV27 NA NA TRBJ2-7